One and the same sample provided the 9 T cell receptor beta chains below, sequenced in a study of blood T cell repertoires in COVID-19. This table comes from immunoSEQ multiplex PCR, and its TCRdb copy is limited to in-frame clones, with some not included. The table records roughly 100,000 clones, around 88% of them present only once. Sequencing was done on a sample of peripheral blood. Every receptor here comes from a human donor in a cohort sampled during active COVID-19.

This clone showed up just once. The rearrangement joins TRBV7-6 to TRBJ2-5, with D possibly being TRBD2 (5 bases). Germline assignment: CDR1 SGHVS and CDR2 FNYEAQ. V lost 3 bases, J lost 5 bases, and 7 bases lay in between. The CDR3 length is 12 residues. CDR3 sequence reads: CASSFRRETQYF. The CDR3 DNA is TGTGCCAGCAGCTTCCGGAGGGAGACCCAGTACTTC.

The genes are TRBV3-1 (or the pseudogene TRBV3-2) and TRBJ2-7, with 8 positions matching TRBD1. J was trimmed by 4 bases and V by 2 bases; bases with no gene match: 7. CDR1 LGHDT and CDR2 YNNKEL come from the germline V gene (reference sequence). This CDR3 region has 15 residues. The CDR3 here is CASSQQSGGAYEQYF. Here the CDR3 DNA reads TGTGCCAGCAGCCAACAATCAGGGGGCGCGTACGAGCAGTACTTC.

This clone has ten or more counts. V and J are TRBV30 and TRBJ2-1; 9 bases line up with TRBD2. Germline lookup yields CDR1 GTSNPN and CDR2 SVGIG (reference sequence). CDR3 length equals 15 residues. Trimming removed 4 bases from V and 4 bases from J; junction bases left unmatched: 8. CDR3 DNA sequence: TGTGCCTGGATAGTGGGAGCGGGGGGATACAATGAGCAGTTCTTC. Translated: CAWIVGAGGYNEQFF.

This chain links TRBV5-4 with TRBJ1-1; possible D gene TRBD1, 5 bases. This CDR3 region has 14 residues. V was shortened by 4 bases and J by 2 bases, with 12 bases between the two germline ends. Germline loops: CDR1 SGHNT, CDR2 YYREEE (reference sequence). Here the CDR3 DNA reads TGTGCCAGCAGCCCCCGGGGGTTTAACACTGAAGCTTTCTTT. This codes for CASSPRGFNTEAFF.

This clone occurred a few times. Other DNA sequences within the sample encode an identical CDR3. V is TRBV4-3 and J is TRBJ2-6; 7 nucleotides line up with TRBD2. This CDR3 is 19 amino acids long. The V segment lost 3 bases and the J segment 0 bases; nucleotides outside the gene matches: 11. Germline V gene sequence: CDR1 LGHNA, CDR2 YSLEER. The CDR3 sequence is CASSQRASGTDSGANVLTF. The CDR3 bases are TGCGCCAGCAGCCAGAGGGCGAGCGGGACGGACTCTGGGGCCAACGTCCTGACTTTC.

This rearrangement joins TRBV3-1 (or the pseudogene TRBV3-2) to TRBJ2-5, with a weak D call TRBD1 (6 bases). The V end lost 0 bases, the J end lost 5 bases, and 13 bases lay between the germline ends. The CDR3 is 15 amino acids. Germline V gene data show CDR1 as LGHDT and CDR2 as YNNKEL (reference sequence). The CDR3 nucleotides read TGTGCCAGCAGCCAAGATCGTACAGGGTGGGAGACCCAGTACTTC. Amino acid sequence: CASSQDRTGWETQYF.

The V call is TRBV5-4, the J call TRBJ2-7, with 7 bases fitting TRBD2. The CDR3 covers 16 residues. The J segment lost 0 bases and the V segment lost 1 base, leaving 7 bases of the junction unmatched. Germline-derived CDR1 and CDR2 are SGHNT and YYREEE (reference sequence). The CDR3 bases are TGTGCCAGCAGCTTGTTTCGGGGGGAGGGCTCCTACGAGCAGTACTTC. It codes for CASSLFRGEGSYEQYF.

This chain joins TRBV7-3 and TRBJ2-5, with 8 bases aligning to TRBD1. The CDR3 runs to 14 residues. V gave up 5 bases and J gave up 7 bases; unmatched junction bases: 9. Germline V gene data show CDR1 as SGHTA and CDR2 as FQGTGA. The CDR3 DNA reads as TGTGCCAGCAGCCAGGGACAGGCGGTCGGGACCCAGTACTTC. Residues: CASSQGQAVGTQYF. Drawing the rest from reference TRBV7-3 and TRBJ2-5, the complete variable domain is GAGVSQTPSNKVTEKGKYVELRCDPISGHTALYWYRQSLGQGPEFLIYFQGTGAADDSGLPNDRFFAVRPEGSVSTLKIQRTERGDSAVYLCASSQGQAVGTQYFGPGTRLLVL.

The chain is built from TRBV5-6 and TRBJ2-2; D might be TRBD1 (6 bases). There are 16 residues in the CDR3. The V end lost 1 base, the J end lost 4 bases, and 14 bases lay between the germline ends. In germline, CDR1 is SGHDT, CDR2 YYEEEE. This CDR3 is CASSLLRDTVTGELFF. The CDR3 bases are TGTGCCAGCAGCTTGCTCCGGGACACGGTCACCGGGGAGCTGTTTTTT. Supplemented by reference TRBV5-6 and TRBJ2-2, the full variable domain reads DAGVTQSPTHLIKTRGQQVTLRCSPKSGHDTVSWYQQALGQGPQFIFQYYEEEERQRGNFPDRFSGHQFPNYSSELNVNALLLGDSALYLCASSLLRDTVTGELFFGEGSRLTVL.